The 9 T cell receptor beta chains given below trace back to one sample, sequenced in a study of blood T cell repertoires in COVID-19. Generated by immunoSEQ multiplex PCR, the TCRdb table keeps only in-frame clones and is missing some. The sample consists of 110,000 to 150,000 clones, roughly four fifths of them appearing once. The specimen was PBMCs or T cells enriched from blood (not recorded which). These receptors all stem from a woman younger than 30 who had been exposed to COVID-19.

This clone was picked up one time. The chain combines TRBV7-2 with TRBJ2-1, with 7 bases that match TRBD2. Per germline, CDR1 SGHTA and CDR2 FQGNSA. J lost 5 bases, V lost 0 bases, and 13 bases had no gene match. The CDR3 totals 18 residues. CDR3 in DNA: TGTGCCAGCAGCTTAGCGCAGTTGTTGGGGGGGAGGGACAATGAGCAGTTCTTC. Its protein is CASSLAQLLGGRDNEQFF.

The gene calls are TRBV7-9 and TRBJ1-5; weak D call: TRBD1 (5 bases). The V and J ends lost 4 bases and 4 bases respectively, with 17 bases between them. The CDR3 totals 16 residues. The germline gives CDR1 SEHNR, CDR2 FQNEAQ (reference sequence). Here the CDR3 reads CASSSSGGFGNQPQHF. In nucleotides, the CDR3 is TGTGCCAGCAGCTCCTCTGGGGGGTTTGGAAATCAGCCCCAGCATTTT.

The sample holds one count of this clone. The chain joins TRBV27 to TRBJ1-1, with 7 bases identical to TRBD1. This CDR3 region has 17 residues. CDR1 is MNHEY, CDR2 SMNVEV, per germline (reference sequence). Trimming at V came to 4 bases and at J to 0 bases, leaving 11 bases not matched to a gene. This CDR3 reads CASSSYFPGTVNTEAFF. The CDR3 bases are TGTGCCAGCAGTTCCTACTTCCCCGGGACAGTGAACACTGAAGCTTTCTTT.

V usage is TRBV19 and J usage is TRBJ1-6; the D gene is possibly TRBD1 (5 bases). V was pared by 8 bases and J by 0 bases, with 11 bases between. CDR3 length: 15 residues. Germline CDR1 is LNHDA and CDR2 is SQIVND (reference sequence). CDR3 loop: CASQTASSYNSPLHF. CDR3 coding DNA: TGTGCCAGTCAGACAGCGAGCTCCTATAATTCACCCCTCCACTTT.

CDR3 protein: CASSAAGWEAGELFF. The CDR3 nucleotides read TGTGCCAGCAGCGCGGCAGGGTGGGAGGCCGGGGAGCTGTTTTTT. This chain joins TRBV25-1 and TRBJ2-2; a weak D match, TRBD2 (6 bases). CDR3 length: 15 residues. Germline V gene lookup returns CDR1 MGHDK and CDR2 SYGVNS. The ends were cut back, 6 bases at V and 6 bases at J, with 17 bases in the middle.

The chain has TRBV5-8 and TRBJ1-5, with 7 positions matching TRBD1. The length of the CDR3 is 14 residues. CDR1 is SGHTS, CDR2 YDEGEE, per germline. V shed 4 bases, J shed 6 bases, and the junction held 7 bases outside the gene matches. CDR3: CASSDRASVQPQHF. CDR3 nucleotides: TGTGCCAGCAGCGACAGGGCAAGTGTTCAGCCCCAGCATTTT. Complete variable domain (other parts from reference TRBV5-8 and TRBJ1-5): EAGVTQSPTHLIKTRGQQATLRCSPISGHTSVYWYQQALGLGLQFLLWYDEGEERNRGNFPPRFSGRQFPNYSSELNVNALELEDSALYLCASSDRASVQPQHFGDGTRLSIL.

This clone was counted a few times. The chain joins TRBV3-1 (or the pseudogene TRBV3-2) to TRBJ2-3; TRBD2 agrees at 7 bases. CDR1 and CDR2 from the germline V gene are LGHDT and YNNKEL (reference sequence). The CDR3 has 16 amino acids. V gave up 4 bases and J gave up 1 base; unmatched junction bases: 8. In DNA form, the CDR3 reads TGTGCCAGCAGCCCCCAAGTCCTAGCGGGCACAGATACGCAGTATTTT. It yields the protein CASSPQVLAGTDTQYF.

The chain has TRBV7-9 and TRBJ1-4; 11 bases fit TRBD1. The CDR3 extends over 15 amino acids. Germline V gene sequence: CDR1 SEHNR, CDR2 FQNEAQ (reference sequence). The ends lost 1 base at V and 8 bases at J; junction bases unmatched: 3. CDR3 in amino acids: CASSLGGQGVEKLFF. CDR3 sequence (DNA): TGTGCCAGCAGCTTAGGGGGACAGGGGGTCGAAAAACTGTTTTTT.

The chain recombines TRBV9 with TRBJ1-2; 7 nucleotides align to TRBD1. Unmatched junction bases numbered 5, after V lost 2 bases and J lost 4 bases. CDR3 size: 14 residues. The germline V gene has CDR1 SGDLS and CDR2 YYNGEE. The CDR3 here is CASSVGTAGYGYTF. The DNA for the CDR3 is TGTGCCAGCAGCGTCGGGACAGCTGGCTATGGCTACACCTTC.